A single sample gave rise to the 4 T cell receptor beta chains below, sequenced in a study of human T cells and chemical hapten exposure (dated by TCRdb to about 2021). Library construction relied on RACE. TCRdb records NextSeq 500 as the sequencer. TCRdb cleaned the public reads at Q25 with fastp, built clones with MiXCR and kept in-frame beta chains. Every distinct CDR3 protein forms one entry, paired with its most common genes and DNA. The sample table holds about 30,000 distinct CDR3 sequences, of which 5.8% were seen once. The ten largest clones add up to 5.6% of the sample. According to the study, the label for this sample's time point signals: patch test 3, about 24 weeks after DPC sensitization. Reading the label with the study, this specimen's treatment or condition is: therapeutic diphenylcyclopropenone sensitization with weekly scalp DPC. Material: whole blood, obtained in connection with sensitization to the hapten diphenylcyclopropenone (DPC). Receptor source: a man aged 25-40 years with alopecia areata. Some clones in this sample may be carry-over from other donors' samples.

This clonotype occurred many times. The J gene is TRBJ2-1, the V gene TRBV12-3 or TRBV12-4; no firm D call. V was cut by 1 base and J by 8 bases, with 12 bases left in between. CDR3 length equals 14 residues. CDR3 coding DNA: TGTGCCAGCAGTTTAGGAGCTGAGTGGGATGAGCAGTTCTTC. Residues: CASSLGAEWDEQFF.

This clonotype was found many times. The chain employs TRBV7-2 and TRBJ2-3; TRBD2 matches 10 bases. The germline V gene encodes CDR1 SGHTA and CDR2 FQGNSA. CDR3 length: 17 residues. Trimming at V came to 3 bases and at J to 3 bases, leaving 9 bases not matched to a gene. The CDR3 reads CASSLHDTSGATDTQYF. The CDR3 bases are TGTGCCAGCAGCTTGCACGACACTAGCGGGGCTACAGATACGCAGTATTTT.

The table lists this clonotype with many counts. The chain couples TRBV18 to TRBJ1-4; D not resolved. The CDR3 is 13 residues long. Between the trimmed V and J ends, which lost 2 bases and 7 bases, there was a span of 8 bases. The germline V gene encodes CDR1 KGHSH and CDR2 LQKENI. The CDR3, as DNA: TGTGCCAGCTCACCAGGACTGGTTGAAAAACTGTTTTTT. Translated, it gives CASSPGLVEKLFF. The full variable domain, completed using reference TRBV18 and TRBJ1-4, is NAGVMQNPRHLVRRRGQEARLRCSPMKGHSHVYWYRQLPEEGLKFMVYLQKENIIDESGMPKERFSAEFPKEGPSILRIQQVVRGDSAAYFCASSPGLVEKLFFGSGTQLSVL.

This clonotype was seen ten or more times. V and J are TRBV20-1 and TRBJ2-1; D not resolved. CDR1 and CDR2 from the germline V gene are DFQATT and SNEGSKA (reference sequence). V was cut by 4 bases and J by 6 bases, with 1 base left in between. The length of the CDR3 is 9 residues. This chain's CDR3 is CSATNEQFF. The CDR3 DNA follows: TGCAGTGCTACCAATGAGCAGTTCTTC.